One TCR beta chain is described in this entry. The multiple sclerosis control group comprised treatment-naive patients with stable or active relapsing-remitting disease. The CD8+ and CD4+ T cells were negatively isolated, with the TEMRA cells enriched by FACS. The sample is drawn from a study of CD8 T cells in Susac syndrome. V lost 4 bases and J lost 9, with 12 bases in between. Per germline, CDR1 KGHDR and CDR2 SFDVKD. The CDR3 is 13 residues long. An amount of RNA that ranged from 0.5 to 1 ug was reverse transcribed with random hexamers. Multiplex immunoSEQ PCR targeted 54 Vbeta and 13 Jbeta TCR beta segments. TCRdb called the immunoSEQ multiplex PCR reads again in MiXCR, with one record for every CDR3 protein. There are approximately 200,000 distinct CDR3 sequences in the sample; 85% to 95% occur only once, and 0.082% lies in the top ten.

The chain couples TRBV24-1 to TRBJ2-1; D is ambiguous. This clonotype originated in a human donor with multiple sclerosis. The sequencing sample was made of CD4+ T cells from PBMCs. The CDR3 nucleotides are TGTGCCACCAGTGACGTTTCTTGGGGTGAGCAGTTCTTC. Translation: CATSDVSWGEQFF.